This T cell receptor beta chain originates from a study of beta chain features in type 1 diabetes. Between the trimmed V and J ends, which lost 1 base and 4 bases, there was a span of 17 bases. The germline V gene has CDR1 MGHRA and CDR2 YSYEKL. The CDR3 runs to 18 residues. A few counts support this clone. Of the isolated RNA, all was reverse transcribed, and so the sequenced material was expressed TCRB transcripts. The average output of naive, central memory and regulatory T cell samples was approximately 3.8 million reads. Libraries were prepared by immunoSEQ multiplex PCR; TCRdb keeps only in-frame clonotypes and omits some of them. The data hold around 500,000 clones, with roughly 10% observed a single time.

Input material: naive CD4+ T cells from blood. The source of this sequence is a woman aged 18-29 years in good health. The V gene is TRBV4-1, the J gene TRBJ2-6; D may be TRBD1 (6 bases). For the CDR3, the DNA is TGCGCCAGCAGCCAAGGGGCCAGGGGACATACGGGGGCCAACGTCCTGACTTTC. Amino acids: CASSQGARGHTGANVLTF.